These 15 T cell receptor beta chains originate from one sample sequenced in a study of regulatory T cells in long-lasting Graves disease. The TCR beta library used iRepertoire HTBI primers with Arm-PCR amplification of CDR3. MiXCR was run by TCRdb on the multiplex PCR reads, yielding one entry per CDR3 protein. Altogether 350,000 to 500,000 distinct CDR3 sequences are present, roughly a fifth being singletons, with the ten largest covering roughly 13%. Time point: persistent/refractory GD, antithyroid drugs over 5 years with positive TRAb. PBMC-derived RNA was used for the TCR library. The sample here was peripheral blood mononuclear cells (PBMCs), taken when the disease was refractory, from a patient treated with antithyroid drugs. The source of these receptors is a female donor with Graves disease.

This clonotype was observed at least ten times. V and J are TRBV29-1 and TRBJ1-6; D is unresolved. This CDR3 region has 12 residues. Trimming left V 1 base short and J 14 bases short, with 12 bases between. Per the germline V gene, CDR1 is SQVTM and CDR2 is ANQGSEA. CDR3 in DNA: TGCAGCGTTGAAGTTAACGGGGAGACCCTCCACTTT. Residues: CSVEVNGETLHF.

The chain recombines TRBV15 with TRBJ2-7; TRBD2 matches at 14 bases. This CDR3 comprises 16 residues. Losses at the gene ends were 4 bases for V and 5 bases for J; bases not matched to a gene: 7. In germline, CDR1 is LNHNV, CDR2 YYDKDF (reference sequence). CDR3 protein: CATSKGTSGSIDEQYF. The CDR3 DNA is TGTGCCACCAGCAAAGGGACTAGCGGGAGCATAGACGAGCAGTACTTC.

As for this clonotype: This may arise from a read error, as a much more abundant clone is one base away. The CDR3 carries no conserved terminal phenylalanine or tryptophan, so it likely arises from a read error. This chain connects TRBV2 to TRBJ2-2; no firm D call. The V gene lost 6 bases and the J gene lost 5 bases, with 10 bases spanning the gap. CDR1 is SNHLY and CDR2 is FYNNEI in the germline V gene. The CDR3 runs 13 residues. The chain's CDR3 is CASRPDITGELFL. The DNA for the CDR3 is TGTGCCAGCAGACCAGACATTACCGGGGAGCTGTTTCTT.

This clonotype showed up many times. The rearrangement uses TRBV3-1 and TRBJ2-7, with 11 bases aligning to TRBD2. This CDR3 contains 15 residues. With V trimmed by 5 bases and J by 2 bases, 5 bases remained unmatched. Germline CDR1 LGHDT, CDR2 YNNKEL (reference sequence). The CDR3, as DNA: TGTGCCAGCAGCTTGACTAGCGGGGATCCCTACGAGCAGTACTTC. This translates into CASSLTSGDPYEQYF.

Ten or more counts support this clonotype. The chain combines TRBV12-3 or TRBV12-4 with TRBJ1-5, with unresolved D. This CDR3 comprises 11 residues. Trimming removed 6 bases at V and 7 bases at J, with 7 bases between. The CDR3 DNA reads TGTGCCAGCAGCCTTTTACAGCCCCAGCATTTT. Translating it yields CASSLLQPQHF.

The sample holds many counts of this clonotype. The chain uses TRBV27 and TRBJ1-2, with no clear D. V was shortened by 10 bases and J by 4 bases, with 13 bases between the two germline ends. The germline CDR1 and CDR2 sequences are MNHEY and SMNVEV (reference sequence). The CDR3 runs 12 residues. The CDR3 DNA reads TGTGCCACCATAACTCGGACCTATGGCTACACCTTC. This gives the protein CATITRTYGYTF.

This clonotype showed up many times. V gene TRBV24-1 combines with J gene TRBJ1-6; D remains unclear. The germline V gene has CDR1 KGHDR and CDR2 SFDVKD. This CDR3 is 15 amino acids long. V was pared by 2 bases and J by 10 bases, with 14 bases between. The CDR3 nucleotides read TGTGCCACCAGTGATTCGAGGGTCGCAGGCTCACCCCTCCACTTT. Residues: CATSDSRVAGSPLHF.

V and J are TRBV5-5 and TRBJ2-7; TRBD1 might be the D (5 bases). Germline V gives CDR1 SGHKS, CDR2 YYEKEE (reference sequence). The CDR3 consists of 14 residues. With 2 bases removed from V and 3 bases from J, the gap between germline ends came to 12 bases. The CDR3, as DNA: TGTGCCAGCAGCTTTGTACATCAGGGCTACGAGCAGTACTTC. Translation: CASSFVHQGYEQYF.

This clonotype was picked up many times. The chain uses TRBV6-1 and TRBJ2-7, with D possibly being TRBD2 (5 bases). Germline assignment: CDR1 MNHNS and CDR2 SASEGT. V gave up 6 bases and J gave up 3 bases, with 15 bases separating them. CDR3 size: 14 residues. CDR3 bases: TGTGCCAGCAGCTCCAAGGAGGTGAGCTACGAGCAGTACTTC. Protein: CASSSKEVSYEQYF.

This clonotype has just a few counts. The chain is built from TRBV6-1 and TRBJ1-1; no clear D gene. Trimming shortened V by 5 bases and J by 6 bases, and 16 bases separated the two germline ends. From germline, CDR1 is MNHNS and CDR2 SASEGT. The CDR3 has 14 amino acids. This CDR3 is CASSPTTGRAEAFF. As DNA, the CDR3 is TGTGCCAGCAGTCCTACGACGGGGAGGGCTGAAGCTTTCTTT.

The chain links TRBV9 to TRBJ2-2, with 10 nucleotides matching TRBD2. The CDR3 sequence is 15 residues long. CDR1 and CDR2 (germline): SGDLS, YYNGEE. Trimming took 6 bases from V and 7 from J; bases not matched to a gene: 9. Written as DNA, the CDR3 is TGTGCCAGCACCAAAGCGGGAGGGCCTGGCGGGGAGCTGTTTTTT. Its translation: CASTKAGGPGGELFF.

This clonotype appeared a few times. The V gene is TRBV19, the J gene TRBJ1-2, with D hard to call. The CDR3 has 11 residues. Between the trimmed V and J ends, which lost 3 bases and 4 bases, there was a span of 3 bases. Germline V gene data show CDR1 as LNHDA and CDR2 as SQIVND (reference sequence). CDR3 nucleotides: TGTGCCAGTAGTATGGGCTATGGCTACACCTTC. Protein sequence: CASSMGYGYTF.

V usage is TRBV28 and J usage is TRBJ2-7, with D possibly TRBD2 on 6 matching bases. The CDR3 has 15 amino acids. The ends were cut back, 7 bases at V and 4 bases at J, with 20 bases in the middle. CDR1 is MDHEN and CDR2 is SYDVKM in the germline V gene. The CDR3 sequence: CASNPGLGTFYEQYF. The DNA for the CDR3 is TGTGCCAGCAACCCGGGACTCGGGACTTTTTACGAGCAGTACTTC. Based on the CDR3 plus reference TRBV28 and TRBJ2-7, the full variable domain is DVKVTQSSRYLVKRTGEKVFLECVQDMDHENMFWYRQDPGLGLRLIYFSYDVKMKEKGDIPEGYSVSREKKERFSLILESASTNQTSMYLCASNPGLGTFYEQYFGPGTRLTVT.

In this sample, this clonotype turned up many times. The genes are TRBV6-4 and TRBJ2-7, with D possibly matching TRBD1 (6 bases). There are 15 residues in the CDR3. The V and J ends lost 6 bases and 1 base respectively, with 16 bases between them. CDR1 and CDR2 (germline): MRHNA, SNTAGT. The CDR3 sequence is CASSPRGHRSYEQYF. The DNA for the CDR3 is TGTGCCAGCAGCCCTAGGGGACATAGGTCCTACGAGCAGTACTTC.

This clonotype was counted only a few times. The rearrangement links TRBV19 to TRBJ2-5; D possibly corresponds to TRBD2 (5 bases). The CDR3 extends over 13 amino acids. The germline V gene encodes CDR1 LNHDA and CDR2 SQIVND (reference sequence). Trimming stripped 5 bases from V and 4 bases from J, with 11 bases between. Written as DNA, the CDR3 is TGTGCCAGTAGTCCAGCGGCCCCAGAGACCCAGTACTTC. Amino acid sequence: CASSPAAPETQYF.